This TCR beta chain appears in the sequencing data of a study of blood T cell repertoires in COVID-19. Original methodology: Estimation of nucleated cell counts was performed using reference gene primer amplification. The assay was immunoSEQ multiplex PCR, and TCRdb's table has in-frame clones only and misses some. The V and J calls and clone size are taken from that table; D and trimming were inferred from the DNA. The sample lists 120,000 to 150,000 clones, 70% to 90% seen once, with 2.5% to 3% in the top ten. V was pared by 2 bases and J by 7 bases, with 14 bases between. Germline V gene data show CDR1 as KGHSH and CDR2 as LQKENI. The CDR3 extends over 14 amino acids.

The sequence was obtained from a woman between 40 and 50 years old with active or convalescent COVID-19. This sequence joins TRBV18 and TRBJ1-2, with D possibly matching TRBD1 (5 bases). The sequenced sample consisted of peripheral blood. The CDR3 protein is CASSPLGQVIGYTF. The CDR3 coding sequence is TGTGCCAGCTCACCATTGGGGCAGGTCATTGGCTACACCTTC.